This T cell receptor beta chain was recovered during a study of cytomegalovirus exposure and HLA in healthy donors. Overall study: Inside one of the first data releases sat 85 million or so unique TCRs taken from HLA-typed donors.

The CDR3 is 13 amino acids. Trimming took off 3 bases at V and 2 bases at J, with 8 bases between the two ends. Germline V gene lookup returns CDR1 SNHLY and CDR2 FYNNEI. Broader study findings: Follow-up analysis seemed to connect common viral pathogens with several of the most significant clusters identified. A likely sequencing artifact accounted for one observed cluster of highly shared sequence variants. In vitro testing confirmed a few CMV-associated chains as specific for CMV antigens.

Primers for the PCR totalled 60 Vbeta and 13 Jbeta. Some clones are missing from TCRdb's copy, which holds only in-frame ones; the method was immunoSEQ multiplex PCR. In all, the sample yields roughly 100,000 clones. With regard to this clone: Its cognate antigen is unknown.

The origin of this receptor is a man aged 35-49 years in good health and CMV-seronegative. V is TRBV2 and J is TRBJ2-7, with D possibly TRBD1 on 5 matching bases. Sequenced material: PBMCs. In DNA, the CDR3 is TGTGCCAGCAGTGACGTCAGGGCCTACGAGCAGTACTTC. Protein product: CASSDVRAYEQYF.